The entry below gives a single TCR beta chain sequence along with its context. Treatment meaning: some 19 received Ad26.COV2.S at low or high dose, single or two shots; roughly five received placebo; per-sample allocation not given. Sampling was performed 63 days after the first vaccine or placebo injection. This entry comes from a study of Ad26.COV2.S vaccination and SARS-CoV-2 variants. V shed 3 bases and J shed 8 bases, with 11 bases lying between them. The CDR3 sequence is 13 residues long. The germline V gene encodes CDR1 SGDLS and CDR2 YYNGEE. Clones were read by immunoSEQ multiplex PCR, and TCRdb kept only the in-frame ones, dropping some. Found here are some 480,000 clones, roughly 87% of them singletons; the top ten hold about 13%.

Source: peripheral blood, taken in a trial of Ad26.COV2.S vaccine versus placebo. The chain is built from TRBV9 and TRBJ2-2, with D perhaps matching TRBD2 (6 bases). This clonotype was obtained from a person aged 18-65 years who received the Ad26.COV2.S COVID-19 vaccine or a placebo. The CDR3 sequence is CASSAGVWGELFF. The DNA for the CDR3 is TGTGCCAGCAGCGCGGGGGTTTGGGGGGAGCTGTTTTTT.